Given below is one T cell receptor beta chain in context. The sample comes from a study of blood T cell repertoires in COVID-19. Turning to the study itself: Italy, Spain and the United States were the sources of the convalescent and acute COVID-19 samples. T cells, B-cell-depleted T cells, or PBMCs supplied cDNA or gDNA.

This CDR3 comprises 16 residues. Trimming removed 0 bases from V and 4 bases from J; junction bases left unmatched: 6. CDR1 is SGHRS and CDR2 is YFSETQ in the germline V gene. In the authors' workflow: From reference gene primer amplification, estimates of nucleated cell counts were derived. Sequencing was performed with immunoSEQ multiplex PCR; in TCRdb, only in-frame clones are kept and a portion is missing. V and J calls and clone size follow that table, whereas D and trimming were derived from the DNA. This sample has under 350,000 clones, with 85% found just once. Sequencing was performed on peripheral blood. The TCR sequence derives from a human donor in a cohort sampled during active COVID-19. The chain joins TRBV5-1 to TRBJ2-2, with 7 bases aligning to TRBD1. The CDR3 region is CASSLAGGDVTGELFF. The CDR3 nucleotides are TGCGCCAGCAGCTTGGCAGGGGGAGATGTCACCGGGGAGCTGTTTTTT.